This T cell receptor (beta chain) was identified during a study of T cell clones after liver transplantation. Study information: TCRbeta sequencing after a pre-transplant mixed lymphocyte reaction identified graft-donor-reactive clones, later tracked in post-transplant blood. Tolerance: complete withdrawal held at least one year, liver enzymes staying within twice normal. Samples came pre-transplant, pre-randomization before withdrawal, and post-randomization after withdrawal ended. Study-wide findings and caveats: A significant post-transplant drop in circulating graft-donor-reactive CD4 TCRbeta sequences occurred in most of the 8 subjects.

There are 17 residues in the CDR3. The V gene's germline CDR1 is SEHNR and CDR2 FQNEAQ (reference sequence). The ends were cut back, 5 bases at V and 4 bases at J, with 21 bases in the middle. Profiling relied on immunoSEQ multiplex PCR, and the TCRdb table lists in-frame clones only, not all of them. Among roughly 15,000 clones listed, about four fifths were seen once. On this clone: The antigen is unknown.

The sequence was collected from a human patient who received a liver transplant. The graft donor may account for some of the T cells. The source material was CD8+ T cells from blood, sampled approximately 45 months after liver transplant. The V call is TRBV7-9, the J call TRBJ2-1; weak D call: TRBD2 (5 bases). Written as DNA, the CDR3 is TGTGCCAGCAGCCCCCGGGGAGAAGTCGGCCAGTACAATGAGCAGTTCTTC. Protein: CASSPRGEVGQYNEQFF.